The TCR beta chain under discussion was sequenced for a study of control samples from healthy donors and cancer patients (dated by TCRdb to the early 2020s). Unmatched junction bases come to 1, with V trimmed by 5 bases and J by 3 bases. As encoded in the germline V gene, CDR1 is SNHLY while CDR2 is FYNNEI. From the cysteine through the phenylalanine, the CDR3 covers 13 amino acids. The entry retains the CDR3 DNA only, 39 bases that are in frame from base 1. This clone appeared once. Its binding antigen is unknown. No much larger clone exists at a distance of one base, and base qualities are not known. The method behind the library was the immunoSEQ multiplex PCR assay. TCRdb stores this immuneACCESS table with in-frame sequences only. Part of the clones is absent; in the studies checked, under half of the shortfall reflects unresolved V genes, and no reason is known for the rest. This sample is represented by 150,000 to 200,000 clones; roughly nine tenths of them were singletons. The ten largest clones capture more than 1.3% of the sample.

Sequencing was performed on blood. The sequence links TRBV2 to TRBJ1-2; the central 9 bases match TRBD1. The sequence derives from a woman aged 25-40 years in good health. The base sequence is TGTGCCAGCAGTAGGGACAGGGACTATGGCTACACCTTC. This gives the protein CASSRDRDYGYTF. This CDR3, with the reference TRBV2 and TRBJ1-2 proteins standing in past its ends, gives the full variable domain EPEVTQTPSHQVTQMGQEVILRCVPISNHLYFYWYRQILGQKVEFLVSFYNNEISEKSEIFDDQFSVERPDGSNFTLKIRSTKLEDSAMYFCASSRDRDYGYTFGSGTRLTVV.